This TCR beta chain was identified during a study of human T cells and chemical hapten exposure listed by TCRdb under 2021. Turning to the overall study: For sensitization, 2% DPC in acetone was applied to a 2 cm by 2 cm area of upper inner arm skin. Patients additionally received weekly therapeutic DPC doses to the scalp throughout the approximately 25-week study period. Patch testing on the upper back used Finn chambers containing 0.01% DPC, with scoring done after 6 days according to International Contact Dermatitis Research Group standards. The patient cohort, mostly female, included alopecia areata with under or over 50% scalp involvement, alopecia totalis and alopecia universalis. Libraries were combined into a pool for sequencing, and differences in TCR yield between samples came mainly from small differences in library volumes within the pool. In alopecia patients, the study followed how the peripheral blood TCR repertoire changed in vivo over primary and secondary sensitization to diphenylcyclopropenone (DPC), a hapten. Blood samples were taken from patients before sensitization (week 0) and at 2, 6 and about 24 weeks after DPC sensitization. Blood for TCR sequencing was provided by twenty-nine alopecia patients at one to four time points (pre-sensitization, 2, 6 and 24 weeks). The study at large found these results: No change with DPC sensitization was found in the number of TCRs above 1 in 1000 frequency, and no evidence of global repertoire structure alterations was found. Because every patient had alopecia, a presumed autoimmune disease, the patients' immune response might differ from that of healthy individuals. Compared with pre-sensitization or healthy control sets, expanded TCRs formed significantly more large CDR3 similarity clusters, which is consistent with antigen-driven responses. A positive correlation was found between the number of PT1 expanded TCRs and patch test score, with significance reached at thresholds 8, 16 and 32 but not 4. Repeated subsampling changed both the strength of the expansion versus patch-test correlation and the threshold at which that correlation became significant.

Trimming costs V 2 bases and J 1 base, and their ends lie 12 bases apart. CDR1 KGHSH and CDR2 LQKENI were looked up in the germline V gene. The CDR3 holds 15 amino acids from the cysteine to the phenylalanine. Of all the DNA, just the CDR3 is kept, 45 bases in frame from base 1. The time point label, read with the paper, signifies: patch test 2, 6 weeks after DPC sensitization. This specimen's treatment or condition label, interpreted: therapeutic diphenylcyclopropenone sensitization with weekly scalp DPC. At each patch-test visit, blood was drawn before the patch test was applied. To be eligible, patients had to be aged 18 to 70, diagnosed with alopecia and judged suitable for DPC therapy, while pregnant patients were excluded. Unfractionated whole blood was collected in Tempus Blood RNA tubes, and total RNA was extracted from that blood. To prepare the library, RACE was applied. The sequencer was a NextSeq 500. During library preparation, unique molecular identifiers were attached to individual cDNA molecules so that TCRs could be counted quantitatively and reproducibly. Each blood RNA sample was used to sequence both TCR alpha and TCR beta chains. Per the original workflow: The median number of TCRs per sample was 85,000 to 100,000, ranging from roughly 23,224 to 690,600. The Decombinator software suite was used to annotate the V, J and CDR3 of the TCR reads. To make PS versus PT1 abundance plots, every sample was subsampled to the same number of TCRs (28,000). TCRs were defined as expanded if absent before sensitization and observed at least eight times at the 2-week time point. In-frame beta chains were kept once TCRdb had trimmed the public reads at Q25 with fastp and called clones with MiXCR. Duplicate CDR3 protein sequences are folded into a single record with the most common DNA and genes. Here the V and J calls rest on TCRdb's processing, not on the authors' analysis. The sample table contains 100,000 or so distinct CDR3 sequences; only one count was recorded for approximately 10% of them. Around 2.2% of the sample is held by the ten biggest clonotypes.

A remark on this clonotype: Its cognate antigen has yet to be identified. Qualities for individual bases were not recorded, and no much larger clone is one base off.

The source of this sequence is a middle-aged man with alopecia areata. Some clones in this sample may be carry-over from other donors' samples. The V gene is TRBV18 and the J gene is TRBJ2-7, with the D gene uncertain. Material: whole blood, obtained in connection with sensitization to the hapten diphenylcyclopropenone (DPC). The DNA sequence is TGTGCCAGCTCACCAACGGCGAGTGGGTCCTACGAGCAGTACTTC. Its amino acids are CASSPTASGSYEQYF.